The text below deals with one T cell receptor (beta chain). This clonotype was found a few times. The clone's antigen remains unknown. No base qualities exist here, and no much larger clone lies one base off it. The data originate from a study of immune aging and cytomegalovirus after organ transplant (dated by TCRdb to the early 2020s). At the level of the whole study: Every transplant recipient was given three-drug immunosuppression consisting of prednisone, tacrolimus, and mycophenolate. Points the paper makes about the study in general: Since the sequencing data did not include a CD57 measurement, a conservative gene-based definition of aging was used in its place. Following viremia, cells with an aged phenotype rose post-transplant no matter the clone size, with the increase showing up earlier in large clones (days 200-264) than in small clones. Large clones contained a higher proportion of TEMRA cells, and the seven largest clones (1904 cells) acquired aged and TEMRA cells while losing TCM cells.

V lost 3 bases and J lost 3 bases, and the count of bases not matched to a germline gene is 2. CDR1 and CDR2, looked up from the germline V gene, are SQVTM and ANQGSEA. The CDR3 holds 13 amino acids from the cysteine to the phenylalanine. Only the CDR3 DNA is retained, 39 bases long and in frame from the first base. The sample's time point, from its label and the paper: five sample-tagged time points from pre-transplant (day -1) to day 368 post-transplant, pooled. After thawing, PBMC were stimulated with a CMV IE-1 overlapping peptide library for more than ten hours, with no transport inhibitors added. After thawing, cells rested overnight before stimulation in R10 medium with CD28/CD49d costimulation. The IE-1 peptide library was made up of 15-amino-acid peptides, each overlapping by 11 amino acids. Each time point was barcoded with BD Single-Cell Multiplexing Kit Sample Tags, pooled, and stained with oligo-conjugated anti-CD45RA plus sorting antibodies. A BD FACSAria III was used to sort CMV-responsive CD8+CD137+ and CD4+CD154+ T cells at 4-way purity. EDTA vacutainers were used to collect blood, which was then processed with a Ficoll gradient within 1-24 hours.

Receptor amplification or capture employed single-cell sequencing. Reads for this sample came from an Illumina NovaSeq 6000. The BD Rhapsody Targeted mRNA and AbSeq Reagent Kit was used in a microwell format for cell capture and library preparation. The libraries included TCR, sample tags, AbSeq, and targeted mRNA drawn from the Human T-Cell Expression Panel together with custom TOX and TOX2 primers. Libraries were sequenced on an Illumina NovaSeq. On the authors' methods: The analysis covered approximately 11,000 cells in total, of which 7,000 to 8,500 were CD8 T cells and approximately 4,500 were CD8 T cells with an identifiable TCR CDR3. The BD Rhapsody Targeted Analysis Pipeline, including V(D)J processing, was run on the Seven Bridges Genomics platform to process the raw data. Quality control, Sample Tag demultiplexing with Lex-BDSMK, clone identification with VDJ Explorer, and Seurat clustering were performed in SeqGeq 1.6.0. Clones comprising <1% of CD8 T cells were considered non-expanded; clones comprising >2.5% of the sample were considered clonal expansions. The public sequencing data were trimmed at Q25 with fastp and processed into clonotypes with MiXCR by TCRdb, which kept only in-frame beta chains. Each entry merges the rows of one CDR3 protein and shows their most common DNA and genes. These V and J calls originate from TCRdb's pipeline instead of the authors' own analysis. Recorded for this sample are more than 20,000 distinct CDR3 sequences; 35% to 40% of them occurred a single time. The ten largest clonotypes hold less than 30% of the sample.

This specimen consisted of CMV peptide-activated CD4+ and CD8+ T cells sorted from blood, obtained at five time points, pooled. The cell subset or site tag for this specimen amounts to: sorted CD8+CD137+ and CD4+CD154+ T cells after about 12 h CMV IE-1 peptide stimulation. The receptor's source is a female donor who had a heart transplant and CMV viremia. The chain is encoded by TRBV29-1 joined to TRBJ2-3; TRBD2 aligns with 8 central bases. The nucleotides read TGCAGCGTTGACGCGGGGGGTACAGATACGCAGTATTTT. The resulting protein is CSVDAGGTDTQYF.